Reported below is one T cell receptor (beta chain). Germline V gene data show CDR1 as WNHNN and CDR2 as SYGVQD (reference sequence). The CDR3 covers 15 residues. Trimming at V came to 0 bases and at J to 7 bases, leaving 5 bases not matched to a gene. Only in-frame clones appear in the TCRdb table, and some are missing; sequencing was by immunoSEQ multiplex PCR. The data contain about 300,000 clones, around 86% of them singletons. The sample is drawn from a study of blood T cell repertoires in COVID-19. Participant ages covered about 18 to 89 years across 24 US areas. Among Cohort 3 donors, those recovered had two negative PCRs, clearance, or symptom resolution.

Sequencing used PBMCs or T cells enriched from blood (not recorded which). The sequence was collected from a woman under 30 who had recovered from COVID-19. The chain is built from TRBV10-1 and TRBJ2-1; TRBD1 agrees at 8 bases. The CDR3 sequence is CASSESSDRDNEQFF. CDR3 coding DNA: TGCGCCAGCAGTGAGTCATCGGACAGGGATAATGAGCAGTTCTTC.